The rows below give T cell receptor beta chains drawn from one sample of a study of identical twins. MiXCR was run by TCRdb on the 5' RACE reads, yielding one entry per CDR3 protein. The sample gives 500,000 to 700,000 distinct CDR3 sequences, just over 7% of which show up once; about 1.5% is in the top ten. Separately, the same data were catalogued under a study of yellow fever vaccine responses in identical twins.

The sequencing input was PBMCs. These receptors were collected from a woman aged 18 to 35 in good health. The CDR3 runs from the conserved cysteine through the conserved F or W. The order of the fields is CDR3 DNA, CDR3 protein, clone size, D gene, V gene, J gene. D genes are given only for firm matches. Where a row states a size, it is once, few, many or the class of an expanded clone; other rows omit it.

DNA: TGTGCCAGCACCGTAGCGGGGGGGAGCACAGATACGCAGTATTTT
CDR3: CASTVAGGSTDTQYF
size: -
D: TRBD2
V: TRBV12-3/TRBV12-4
J: TRBJ2-3

DNA: TGTGCCACCAGCAGGGACCGAGGAAATGAAAAACTGTTTTTT
CDR3: CATSRDRGNEKLFF
size: many
D: -
V: TRBV15
J: TRBJ1-4

DNA: TGCGCCAGCAGCTATAAACAGTCAGGGGGCGAAACCTACGAGCAGTACTTC
CDR3: CASSYKQSGGETYEQYF
size: -
D: TRBD1
V: TRBV5-1
J: TRBJ2-7

DNA: TGCGCCAGCAGCTTAGACTCAGGCTCCTACAATGAGCAGTTCTTC
CDR3: CASSLDSGSYNEQFF
size: many
D: -
V: TRBV5-1
J: TRBJ2-1

DNA: TGCAGTGCAACTCCAGCGGGAGTGTACGAGCAGTACTTC
CDR3: CSATPAGVYEQYF
size: few
D: TRBD2
V: TRBV20-1
J: TRBJ2-7

DNA: TGCGCCAGCAGACCCCCTCTACAAATGAACACTGAAGCTTTCTTT
CDR3: CASRPPLQMNTEAFF
size: few
D: -
V: TRBV5-1
J: TRBJ1-1

DNA: TGTGCCAGCAGCTTTGGGCAGCAGTACCAAGAGACCCAGTACTTC
CDR3: CASSFGQQYQETQYF
size: few
D: -
V: TRBV7-6
J: TRBJ2-5

DNA: TGTGCCAGCAGTTTACGGGGGAGCGCCTACAATGAGCAGTTCTTC
CDR3: CASSLRGSAYNEQFF
size: -
D: -
V: TRBV12-3/TRBV12-4
J: TRBJ2-1

DNA: TGTGCCAGCAGGGTTCTGGTATGGGCCTACAATGAGCAGTTCTTC
CDR3: CASRVLVWAYNEQFF
size: few
D: -
V: TRBV2
J: TRBJ2-1

DNA: TGCGCCAGCAGCTTGGCTCGAGAAAACACCGGGGAGCTGTTTTTT
CDR3: CASSLARENTGELFF
size: -
D: -
V: TRBV5-1
J: TRBJ2-2

DNA: TGTGCCAGCTCACCCCCTGTGAAGCACGGCCAGACCCAGTACTTC
CDR3: CASSPPVKHGQTQYF
size: few
D: -
V: TRBV18
J: TRBJ2-5

DNA: TGTGCCACCAGTGACAGGGCCTACAATGAGCAGTTCTTC
CDR3: CATSDRAYNEQFF
size: -
D: -
V: TRBV24-1
J: TRBJ2-1

DNA: TGTGCCAGCAGCGTTCGGGACAGGGGGAGATATTCGATTCAGTACTTC
CDR3: CASSVRDRGRYSIQYF
size: few
D: TRBD1
V: TRBV7-2
J: TRBJ2-4

DNA: TGTGCCACCAGCCTACGTAGGACAGGCAATTCACCCCTCCACTTT
CDR3: CATSLRRTGNSPLHF
size: few
D: TRBD1
V: TRBV15
J: TRBJ1-6

DNA: TGTGCCAGCAGCAAAGACTCTAGATCACGAACCTACAATGAGCAGTTCTTC
CDR3: CASSKDSRSRTYNEQFF
size: -
D: -
V: TRBV21-1
J: TRBJ2-1

DNA: TGCAGTGCTTTGGGGGTTGAAGCTTTCTTT
CDR3: CSALGVEAFF
size: few
D: -
V: TRBV20-1
J: TRBJ1-1

DNA: TGTGCCAGCAGCTTAGCACGTCTCGCCCCCTATGGCTACACCTTC
CDR3: CASSLARLAPYGYTF
size: few
D: -
V: TRBV7-9
J: TRBJ1-2

DNA: TGTGCCAGCAGCCCCCTGGGAGGGGCACAGGGCTACACCTTC
CDR3: CASSPLGGAQGYTF
size: many
D: -
V: TRBV3-1
J: TRBJ1-2

DNA: TGTGCCAGCACAACCACGACCCTATCCTACAATGAGCAGTTCTTC
CDR3: CASTTTTLSYNEQFF
size: few
D: -
V: TRBV28
J: TRBJ2-1

DNA: TGCGCCAGCAGCCCGGGACTAGCGGGAGGTCGCTCCTACAATGAGCAGTTCTTC
CDR3: CASSPGLAGGRSYNEQFF
size: many
D: TRBD2
V: TRBV5-1
J: TRBJ2-1

DNA: TGTGCCAGCAGTAACCAAGGGCCAACAGATACGCAGTATTTT
CDR3: CASSNQGPTDTQYF
size: -
D: -
V: TRBV27
J: TRBJ2-3

DNA: TGTGCCAGCAGGCCAGCCATCGGGCAGGGCAACAATGAGCAGTTCTTC
CDR3: CASRPAIGQGNNEQFF
size: many
D: -
V: TRBV12-3/TRBV12-4
J: TRBJ2-1

DNA: TGTGCCAGCAGTAAGATAGGGGCGGGGGCTTTCTTT
CDR3: CASSKIGAGAFF
size: -
D: -
V: TRBV27
J: TRBJ1-1

DNA: TGTGCCAGCAGCTCCCGACAGGGAGGCCATGGCAATCAGCCCCAGCATTTT
CDR3: CASSSRQGGHGNQPQHF
size: many
D: TRBD1
V: TRBV12-3/TRBV12-4
J: TRBJ1-5

DNA: TGTGCCAGCAGTGAAGGTCAGGGGTTTGGGGATACGCAGTATTTT
CDR3: CASSEGQGFGDTQYF
size: -
D: -
V: TRBV2
J: TRBJ2-3